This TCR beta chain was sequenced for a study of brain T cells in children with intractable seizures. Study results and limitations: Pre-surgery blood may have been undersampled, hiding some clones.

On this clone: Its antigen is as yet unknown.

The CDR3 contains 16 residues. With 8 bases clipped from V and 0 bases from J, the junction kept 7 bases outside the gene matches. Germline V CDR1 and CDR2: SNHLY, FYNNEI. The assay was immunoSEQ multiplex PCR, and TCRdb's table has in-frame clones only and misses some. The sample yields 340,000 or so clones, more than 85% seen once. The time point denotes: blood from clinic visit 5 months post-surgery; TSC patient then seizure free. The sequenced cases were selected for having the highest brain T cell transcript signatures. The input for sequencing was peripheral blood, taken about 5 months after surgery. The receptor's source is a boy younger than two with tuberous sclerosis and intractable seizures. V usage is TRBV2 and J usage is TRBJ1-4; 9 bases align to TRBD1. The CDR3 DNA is TGTGCCAGCGTCCGGGACAGGGCCGCAACTAATGAAAAACTGTTTTTT. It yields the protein CASVRDRAATNEKLFF.